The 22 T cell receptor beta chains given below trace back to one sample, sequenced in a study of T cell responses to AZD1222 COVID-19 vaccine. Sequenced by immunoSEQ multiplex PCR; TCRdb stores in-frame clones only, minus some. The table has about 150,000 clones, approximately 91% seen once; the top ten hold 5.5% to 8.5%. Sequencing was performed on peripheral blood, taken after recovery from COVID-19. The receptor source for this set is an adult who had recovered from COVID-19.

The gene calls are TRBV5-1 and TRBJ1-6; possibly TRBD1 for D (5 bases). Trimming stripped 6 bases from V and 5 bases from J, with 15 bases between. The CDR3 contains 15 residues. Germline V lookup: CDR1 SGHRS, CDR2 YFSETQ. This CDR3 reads CASTWGGNNNSPLHF. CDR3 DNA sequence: TGCGCCAGCACCTGGGGGGGAAACAATAATTCACCCCTCCACTTT.

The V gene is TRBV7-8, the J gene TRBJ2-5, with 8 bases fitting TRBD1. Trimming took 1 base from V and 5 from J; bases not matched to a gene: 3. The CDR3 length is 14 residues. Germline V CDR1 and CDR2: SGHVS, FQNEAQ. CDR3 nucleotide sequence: TGTGCCAGCAGCTTAGAGACAGGGGCGGAGACCCAGTACTTC. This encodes CASSLETGAETQYF.

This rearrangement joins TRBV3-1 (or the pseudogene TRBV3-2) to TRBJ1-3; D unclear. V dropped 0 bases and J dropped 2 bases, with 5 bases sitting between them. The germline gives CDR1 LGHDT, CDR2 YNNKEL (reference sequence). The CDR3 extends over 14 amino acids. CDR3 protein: CASSQDSPGNTIYF. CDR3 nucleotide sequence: TGTGCCAGCAGCCAAGATTCGCCTGGAAACACCATATATTTT.

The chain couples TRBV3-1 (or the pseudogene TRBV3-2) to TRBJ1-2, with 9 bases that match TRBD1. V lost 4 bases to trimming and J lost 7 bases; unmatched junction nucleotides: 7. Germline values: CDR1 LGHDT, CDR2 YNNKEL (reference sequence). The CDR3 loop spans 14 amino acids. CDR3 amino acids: CASSRPRTGVGYTF. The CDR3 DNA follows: TGTGCCAGCAGCCGACCGAGGACAGGGGTTGGCTACACCTTC.

The CDR3 loop reads CASGFNWGRGTGELFF. The DNA of the CDR3 is TGTGCTAGTGGTTTCAACTGGGGAAGGGGCACCGGGGAGCTGTTTTTT. This sequence joins TRBV12-5 and TRBJ2-2, with D maybe TRBD1 (5 bases). Trimming removed 3 bases from V and 4 bases from J, with 15 bases in between. The CDR3 extends over 16 amino acids. CDR1 is LGHNT, CDR2 FRNRAP, per germline.

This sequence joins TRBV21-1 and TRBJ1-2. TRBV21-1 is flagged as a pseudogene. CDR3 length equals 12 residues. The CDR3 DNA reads TGTGCCAGCGAGGGCGGCCCGGGCGGCTACACCTTC. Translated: CASEGGPGGYTF.

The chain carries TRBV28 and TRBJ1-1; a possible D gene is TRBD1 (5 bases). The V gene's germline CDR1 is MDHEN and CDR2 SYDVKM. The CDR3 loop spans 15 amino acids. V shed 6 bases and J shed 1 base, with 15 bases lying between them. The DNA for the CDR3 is TGTGCCAGCAGCCGTCGAGGAGGGGCGAACACTGAAGCTTTCTTT. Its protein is CASSRRGGANTEAFF.

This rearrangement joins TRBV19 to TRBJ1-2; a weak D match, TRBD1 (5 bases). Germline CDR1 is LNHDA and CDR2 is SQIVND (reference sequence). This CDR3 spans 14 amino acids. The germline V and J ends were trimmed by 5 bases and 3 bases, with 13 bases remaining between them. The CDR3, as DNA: TGTGCCAGTAGTCCCCTAGGAGGGGACTATGGCTACACCTTC. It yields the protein CASSPLGGDYGYTF.

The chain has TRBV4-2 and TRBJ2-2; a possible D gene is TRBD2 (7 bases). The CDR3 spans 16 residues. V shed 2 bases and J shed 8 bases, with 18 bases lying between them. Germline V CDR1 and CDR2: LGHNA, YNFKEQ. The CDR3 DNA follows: TGTGCCAGCAGCCAACCCAGACAGGCGGGAGTAGGGGAGCTGTTTTTT. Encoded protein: CASSQPRQAGVGELFF.

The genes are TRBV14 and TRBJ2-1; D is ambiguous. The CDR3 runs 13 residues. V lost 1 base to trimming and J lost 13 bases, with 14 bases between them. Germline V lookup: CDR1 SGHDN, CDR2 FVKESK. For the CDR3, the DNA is TGTGCCAGCAGCCAAGTGACCTACTCAGTACAGTTCTTC. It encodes CASSQVTYSVQFF.

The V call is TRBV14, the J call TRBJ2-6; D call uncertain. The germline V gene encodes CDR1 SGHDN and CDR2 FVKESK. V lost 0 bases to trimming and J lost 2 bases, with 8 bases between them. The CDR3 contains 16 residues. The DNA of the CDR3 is TGTGCCAGCAGCCAAGAAGTCCTCGCTGGGGCCAACGTCCTGACTTTC. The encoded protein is CASSQEVLAGANVLTF.

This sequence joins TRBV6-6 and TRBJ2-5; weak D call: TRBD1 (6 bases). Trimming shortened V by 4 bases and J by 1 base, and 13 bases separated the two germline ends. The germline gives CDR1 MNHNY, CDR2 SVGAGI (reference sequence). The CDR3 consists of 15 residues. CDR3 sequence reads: CASSSWGPPQETQYF. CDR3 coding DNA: TGTGCCAGCAGTTCCTGGGGGCCGCCCCAAGAGACCCAGTACTTC.

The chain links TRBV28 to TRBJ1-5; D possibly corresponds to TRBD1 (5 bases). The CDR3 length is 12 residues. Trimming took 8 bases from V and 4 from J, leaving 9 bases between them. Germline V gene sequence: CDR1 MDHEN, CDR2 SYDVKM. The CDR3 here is CASGSGNQPQHF. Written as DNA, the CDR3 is TGTGCCAGCGGTTCAGGGAATCAGCCCCAGCATTTT.

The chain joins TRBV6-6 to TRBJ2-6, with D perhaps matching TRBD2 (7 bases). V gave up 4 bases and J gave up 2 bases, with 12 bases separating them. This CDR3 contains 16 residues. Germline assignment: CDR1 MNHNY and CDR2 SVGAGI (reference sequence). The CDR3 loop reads CASSFMGGPGANVLTF. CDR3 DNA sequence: TGTGCCAGCAGTTTTATGGGGGGGCCTGGGGCCAACGTCCTGACTTTC.

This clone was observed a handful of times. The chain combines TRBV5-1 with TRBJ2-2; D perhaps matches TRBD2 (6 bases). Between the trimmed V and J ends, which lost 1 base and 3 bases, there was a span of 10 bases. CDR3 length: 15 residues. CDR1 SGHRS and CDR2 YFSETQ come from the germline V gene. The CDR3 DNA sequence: TGCGCCAGCAGCTTGCAGGGACTGCACACCGGGGAGCTGTTTTTT. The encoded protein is CASSLQGLHTGELFF.

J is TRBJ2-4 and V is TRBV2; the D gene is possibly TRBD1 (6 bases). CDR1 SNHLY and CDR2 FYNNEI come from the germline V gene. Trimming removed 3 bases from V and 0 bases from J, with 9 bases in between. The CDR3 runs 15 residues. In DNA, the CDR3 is TGTGCCAGCAGTGATGGACAGTTAGCCAAAAACATTCAGTACTTC. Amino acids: CASSDGQLAKNIQYF.

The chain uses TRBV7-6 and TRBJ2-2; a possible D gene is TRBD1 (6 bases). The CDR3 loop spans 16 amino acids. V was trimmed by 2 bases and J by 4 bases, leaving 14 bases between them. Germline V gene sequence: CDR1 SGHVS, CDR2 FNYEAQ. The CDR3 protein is CASSLTGTQGTGELFF. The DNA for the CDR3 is TGTGCCAGCAGCTTAACCGGGACACAAGGCACCGGGGAGCTGTTTTTT.

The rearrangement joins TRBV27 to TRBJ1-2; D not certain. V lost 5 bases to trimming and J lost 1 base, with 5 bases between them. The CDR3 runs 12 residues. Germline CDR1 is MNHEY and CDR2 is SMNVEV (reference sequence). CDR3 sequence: CASSGNNYGYTF. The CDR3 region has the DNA TGTGCCAGCAGTGGGAATAACTATGGCTACACCTTC.

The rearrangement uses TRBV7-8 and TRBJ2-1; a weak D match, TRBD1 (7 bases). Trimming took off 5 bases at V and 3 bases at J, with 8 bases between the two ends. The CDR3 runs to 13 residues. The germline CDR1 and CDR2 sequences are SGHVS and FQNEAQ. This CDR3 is CASSQGGYNEQFF. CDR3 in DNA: TGTGCCAGCAGCCAGGGGGGCTACAATGAGCAGTTCTTC.

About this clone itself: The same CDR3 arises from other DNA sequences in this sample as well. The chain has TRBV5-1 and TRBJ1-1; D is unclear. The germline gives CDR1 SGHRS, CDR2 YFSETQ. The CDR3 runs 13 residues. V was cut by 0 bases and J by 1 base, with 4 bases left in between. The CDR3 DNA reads TGCGCCAGCAGCTTGGATCCGAACACTGAAGCTTTCTTT. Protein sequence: CASSLDPNTEAFF.

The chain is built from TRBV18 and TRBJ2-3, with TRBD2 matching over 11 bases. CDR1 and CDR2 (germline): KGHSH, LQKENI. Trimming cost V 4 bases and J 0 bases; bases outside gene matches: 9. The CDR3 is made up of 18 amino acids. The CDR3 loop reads CASSQQVTSGGSTDTQYF. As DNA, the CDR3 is TGTGCCAGCTCACAGCAGGTAACTAGCGGGGGCAGCACAGATACGCAGTATTTT.

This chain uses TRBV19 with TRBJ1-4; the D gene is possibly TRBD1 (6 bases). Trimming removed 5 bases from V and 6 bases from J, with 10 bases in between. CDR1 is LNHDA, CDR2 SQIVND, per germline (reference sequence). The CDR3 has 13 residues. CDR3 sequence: CASSLRGDEKLFF. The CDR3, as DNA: TGTGCCAGTAGTCTCAGGGGCGATGAAAAACTGTTTTTT.